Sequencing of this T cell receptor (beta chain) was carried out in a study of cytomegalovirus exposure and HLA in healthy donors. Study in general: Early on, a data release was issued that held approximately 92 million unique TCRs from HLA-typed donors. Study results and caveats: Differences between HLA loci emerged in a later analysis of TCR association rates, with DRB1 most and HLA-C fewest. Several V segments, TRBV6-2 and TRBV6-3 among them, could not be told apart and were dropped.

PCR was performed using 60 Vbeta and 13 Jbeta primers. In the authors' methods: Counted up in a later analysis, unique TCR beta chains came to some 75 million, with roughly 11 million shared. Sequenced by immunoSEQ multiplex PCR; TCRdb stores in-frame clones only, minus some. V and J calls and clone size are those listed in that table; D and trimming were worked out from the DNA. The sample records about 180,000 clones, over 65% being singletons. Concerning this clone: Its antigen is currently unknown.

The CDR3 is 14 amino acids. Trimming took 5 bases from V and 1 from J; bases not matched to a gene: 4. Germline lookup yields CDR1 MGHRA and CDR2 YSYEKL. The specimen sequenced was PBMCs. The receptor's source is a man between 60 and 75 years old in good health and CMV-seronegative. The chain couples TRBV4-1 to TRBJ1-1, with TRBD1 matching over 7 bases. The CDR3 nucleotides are TGCGCCAGCAGCTATGGACAGGCGAACACTGAAGCTTTCTTT. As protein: CASSYGQANTEAFF.